This TCR beta chain came from a study of CD8 T cells in ankylosing spondylitis. Broader study findings: Reports of some motif variants in reactive arthritis synovial fluid and blood predate this one. Among TCR beta sequences, a motif of several highly homologous variants appeared characteristic of ankylosing spondylitis blood.

CDR3 size: 15 residues. Germline CDR1 and CDR2: SEHNR and FQNEAQ (reference sequence). The V and J ends lost 4 bases and 4 bases respectively, with 17 bases between them. As concerns this clonotype: The antigen is unknown.

TCRdb called the 5' RACE reads again in MiXCR, with one record for every CDR3 protein. The sample includes 200,000 to 250,000 distinct CDR3 sequences, around 17% of them seen just once. The chain has TRBV7-9 and TRBJ2-7; D may correspond to TRBD1 or TRBD2 (5 bases each). This clonotype was sampled from a male donor with ankylosing spondylitis. Sequenced material: blood, either unsorted or a sorted T cell fraction (not recorded which). The CDR3 bases are TGTGCCAGCAGCTCCGTGTCGGGGCCTCTATACGAGCAGTACTTC. Its protein is CASSSVSGPLYEQYF.